This T cell receptor beta chain was sequenced during a study of technical replicates of blood from several donors. The method was immunoSEQ multiplex PCR; TCRdb's version includes in-frame clones alone and lacks a portion of them. This table has some 62,000 clones, around 87% appearing once. This clone was seen only once. The CDR3 totals 14 residues. Losses at the gene ends were 8 bases for V and 12 bases for J; bases not matched to a gene: 9. Germline V gives CDR1 MDHEN, CDR2 SYDVKM. The receptor comes from a human donor in good health. Some clones in this sample may be carry-over from other donors' samples. V gene TRBV28 combines with J gene TRBJ2-1, with 14 nucleotides matching TRBD2. What was sequenced was PBMCs. Written as DNA, the CDR3 is TGTGCCAGCTATGGGGGACTAGCGGGAGCCGGGCAGTTCTTC. It translates to CASYGGLAGAGQFF.